This T cell receptor beta chain emerged from a study of CD8 T cells in Susac syndrome. The authors reverse transcribed about 0.5 to 1 ug RNA with random hexamers. TCRdb reprocessed the immunoSEQ multiplex PCR reads with MiXCR, giving one entry per CDR3 protein. The table records some 150,000 distinct CDR3 sequences, approximately 96% of them present only once. A note on this clonotype: What it recognizes is unknown.

The study's findings and limits: Clonal expansion was not seen in any Susac syndrome CD4+ T cell repertoire.

With 5 bases removed from V and 1 base from J, the gap between germline ends came to 9 bases. CDR1 is SEHNR and CDR2 is FQNEAQ in the germline V gene (reference sequence). The CDR3 sequence is 14 residues long. The J gene is TRBJ2-1, the V gene TRBV7-9; the D gene is possibly TRBD2 (5 bases). The origin of this receptor is a human donor with Susac syndrome. Sequenced material: CD4+ T cells from PBMCs. The CDR3 DNA is TGTGCCAGCAGCACTAGAGGATCCTACAATGAGCAGTTCTTC. This sequence encodes CASSTRGSYNEQFF.